This T cell receptor (beta chain) was identified during a study of CXCR3-negative and CXCR3-positive naive CD8 T cells. The study, taken as a whole, reports: Naive cells used TRBV-TRBJ genes in much the same way whether CXCR3-negative or CXCR3-positive; memory cells did not. Comparison of naive subsets found surface CD5 to be comparable, and TCR strength was inferred on the basis of TRB CDR3 properties. Comparison of naive cells showed more hydrophobic TRB CDR3s in CXCR3-positive than in CXCR3-negative naive cells.

In regard to this clonotype: The target antigen is unknown.

The libraries of TRB cDNA were prepared using 5' RACE with UMI labels. TCRdb reprocessed the 5' RACE reads and keeps a single row for each CDR3 protein, giving no DNA. Its clone listing holds about 84,000 distinct CDR3 sequences. Phenotypically, naive CD8+ T cells corresponded to CD45RO-CCR7+CD27+CD95-. Germline CDR1 is SGHRS and CDR2 is YFSETQ. There are 16 residues in the CDR3. The receptor was isolated from a human donor in good health. Some clones in this sample may be carry-over from other donors' samples. The V gene is TRBV5-1, the J gene TRBJ2-7; TCRdb lists TRBD1, though no DNA is available to test this call. Sequencing input: naive CXCR3+ CD8+ T cells from blood. The subset was: CD45RO-CCR7+CD27+CD95- naive CD8+ T cells expressing CXCR3 (TNR3+). CDR3 protein: CASSLGSTGSSYEQYF.